This T cell receptor beta chain was retrieved from a study of HIV-infected patients and healthy controls. This CDR3 spans 14 amino acids. CDR1 is MNHEY, CDR2 SMNVEV, per germline (reference sequence). Trimming at V came to 6 bases and at J to 3 bases, leaving 4 bases not matched to a gene. All unsorted peripheral T cells were captured because whole blood was used without fractionation. Around 530 ng RNA was reverse transcribed with alpha and beta constant-region primers. Separate chain-specific third strand synthesis with multiplexing indices produced the alpha and beta libraries. TCRdb reprocessed the 5' RACE reads via MiXCR and lists one record per CDR3 protein. Counted here are 20,000 to 30,000 distinct CDR3 sequences, 8.5% occurring once; the ten biggest clones make up roughly 4%. This clonotype was detected only a few times.

This sequence was found in an adult in good health. This chain links TRBV27 with TRBJ2-7; 11 bases are shared with TRBD1. Sequencing was performed on blood. CDR3: CASSTGTGGYEQYF. CDR3 in DNA: TGTGCCAGCAGCACCGGGACAGGGGGCTACGAGCAGTACTTC.